This T cell receptor beta chain was observed in a study of shared clonotypes between healthy human individuals. Method: immunoSEQ multiplex PCR; TCRdb's copy keeps in-frame clones and lacks some. The sample consists of around 2.1 million clones, about 92% of them appearing once. Between the trimmed V and J ends, which lost 5 bases and 2 bases, there was a span of 15 bases. The length of the CDR3 is 15 residues. Germline V gene lookup returns CDR1 MNHEY and CDR2 SMNVEV (reference sequence). Naive CD8 cells lacked CD45RO, underwent positive selection for CCR7 and left out terminally differentiated effector memory CD45RA+ cells.

The V and J genes are TRBV27 and TRBJ1-1; D is uncertain. The sequenced sample consisted of naive CD8+ T cells from PBMCs. The sequence was collected from a young man in good health. Some clones in this sample may be carry-over from other donors' samples. CDR3 region: CASSAQDQFNTEAFF. CDR3 DNA sequence: TGTGCCAGCAGTGCACAAGATCAATTCAACACTGAAGCTTTCTTT.